This TCR beta chain was identified during a study of identical twins. At least ten counts were recorded for this clonotype. The germline CDR1 and CDR2 sequences are LNHNV and YYDKDF (reference sequence). The CDR3 contains 14 residues. V lost 0 bases and J 9 bases, leaving 12 bases between the germline ends. TCRdb re-called the 5' RACE reads with MiXCR, one entry per CDR3 protein. The sample lists approximately 680,000 distinct CDR3 sequences; 7.1% were seen once. These data also formed part of another study, on yellow fever vaccine responses in identical twins.

This TCR was sampled from a woman aged 18-29 years in good health. Sequencing input: PBMCs. The chain combines TRBV15 with TRBJ2-1; D is unclear. CDR3 loop: CATSREGIRTEQFF. The CDR3 DNA sequence: TGTGCCACCAGCAGAGAGGGTATCCGGACTGAGCAGTTCTTC.